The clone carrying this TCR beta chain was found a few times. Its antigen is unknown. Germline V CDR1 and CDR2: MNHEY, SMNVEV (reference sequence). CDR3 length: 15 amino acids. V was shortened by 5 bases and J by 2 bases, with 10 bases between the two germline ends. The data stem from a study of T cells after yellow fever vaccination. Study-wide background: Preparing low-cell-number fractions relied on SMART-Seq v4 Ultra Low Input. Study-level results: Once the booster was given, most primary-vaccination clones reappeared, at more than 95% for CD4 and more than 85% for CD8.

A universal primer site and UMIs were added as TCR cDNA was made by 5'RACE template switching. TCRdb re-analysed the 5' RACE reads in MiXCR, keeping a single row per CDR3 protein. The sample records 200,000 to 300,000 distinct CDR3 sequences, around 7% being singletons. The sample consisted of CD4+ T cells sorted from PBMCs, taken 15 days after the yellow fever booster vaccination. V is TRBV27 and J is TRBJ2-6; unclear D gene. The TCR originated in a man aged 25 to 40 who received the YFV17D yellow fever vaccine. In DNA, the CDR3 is TGTGCCAGCAGTGCTTTACCAGCTGGGGCCAACGTCCTGACTTTC. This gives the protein CASSALPAGANVLTF.